A selection of T cell receptor beta chains follows, all from one sample in a study of T cells in Graves' hyperthyroidism and ophthalmopathy. A single record per CDR3 protein comes from TCRdb applying MiXCR to the multiplex PCR reads. Among about 640,000 distinct CDR3 sequences listed, less than 25% were seen once. The sample comprised blood. These receptor sequences come from a man aged 25-45 years with Graves' ophthalmopathy. Each CDR3 is given with its conserved first and last residue. D genes are given only for firm matches. Clone sizes are given selectively: once, few, many, or a class where the clone is expanded.

d_gene: NA
v_gene: TRBV19
abundance: many
j_gene: TRBJ1-1
CDR3aa: CASYSGAWNTEAFF
CDR3nt: TGTGCCAGCTACTCGGGAGCGTGGAACACTGAAGCTTTCTTT

d_gene: NA
v_gene: TRBV27
abundance: many
j_gene: TRBJ1-1
CDR3aa: CASSFIGTEAFF
CDR3nt: TGTGCCAGCAGTTTTATTGGCACTGAAGCTTTCTTT

d_gene: TRBD1
v_gene: TRBV11-2
abundance: many
j_gene: TRBJ2-1
CDR3aa: CASSLTGVNEQFF
CDR3nt: TGTGCCAGCAGTCTGACAGGGGTCAATGAGCAGTTCTTC

d_gene: TRBD1
v_gene: TRBV7-8
abundance: many
j_gene: TRBJ2-3
CDR3aa: CASSLEGGEVDTQYF
CDR3nt: TGTGCCAGCAGCTTGGAAGGGGGCGAGGTAGATACGCAGTATTTT

d_gene: NA
v_gene: TRBV4-2
abundance: NA
j_gene: TRBJ1-6
CDR3aa: CASSQARGSGSPLHF
CDR3nt: TGTGCCAGCAGCCAAGCACGGGGATCTGGGTCACCCCTCCACTTT

d_gene: NA
v_gene: TRBV2
abundance: many
j_gene: TRBJ1-1
CDR3aa: CAGQSTEAFF
CDR3nt: TGCGCCGGGCAGAGCACTGAAGCTTTCTTT

d_gene: TRBD1
v_gene: TRBV12-3/TRBV12-4
abundance: many
j_gene: TRBJ2-7
CDR3aa: CASSRDGQGLYEQYF
CDR3nt: TGTGCCAGCAGCCGAGACGGACAGGGACTCTACGAGCAGTACTTC

d_gene: NA
v_gene: TRBV10-3
abundance: NA
j_gene: TRBJ1-3
CDR3aa: CAISESIGSGNTIYF
CDR3nt: TGTGCCATCAGTGAGTCGATCGGCTCTGGAAACACCATATATTTT

d_gene: NA
v_gene: TRBV12-3/TRBV12-4
abundance: few
j_gene: TRBJ2-1
CDR3aa: CASRQSIGARVYNEQFF
CDR3nt: TGTGCCAGCAGACAATCCATAGGAGCGCGGGTTTACAATGAGCAGTTCTTC

d_gene: TRBD1
v_gene: TRBV7-2
abundance: many
j_gene: TRBJ2-2
CDR3aa: CASSLPRDRANTGELFF
CDR3nt: TGTGCCAGCAGCTTACCCCGCGACAGGGCGAACACCGGGGAGCTGTTTTTT

d_gene: NA
v_gene: TRBV6-5
abundance: NA
j_gene: TRBJ2-6
CDR3aa: CASSYVDSSGANVLTF
CDR3nt: TGTGCCAGCAGTTACGTCGATTCCTCTGGGGCCAACGTCCTGACTTTC

d_gene: NA
v_gene: TRBV19
abundance: NA
j_gene: TRBJ2-1
CDR3aa: CASSIRLEYNEQFF
CDR3nt: TGTGCCAGTAGTATCAGACTAGAGTACAATGAGCAGTTCTTC

d_gene: NA
v_gene: TRBV28
abundance: many
j_gene: TRBJ2-7
CDR3aa: CASRRATGTYEQYF
CDR3nt: TGTGCCAGCAGACGGGCTACAGGGACCTACGAGCAGTACTTC

d_gene: NA
v_gene: TRBV30
abundance: many
j_gene: TRBJ2-1
CDR3aa: CAWSVGTEQFF
CDR3nt: TGTGCCTGGAGTGTAGGTACTGAGCAGTTCTTC

d_gene: TRBD2
v_gene: TRBV3-1
abundance: many
j_gene: TRBJ2-5
CDR3aa: CASSPPSGLAGEGETQYF
CDR3nt: TGTGCCAGCAGCCCTCCCTCCGGACTAGCGGGAGAGGGGGAGACCCAGTACTTC

d_gene: TRBD2
v_gene: TRBV13
abundance: NA
j_gene: TRBJ2-2
CDR3aa: CTSSPGLAGVVGELFF
CDR3nt: TGTACCAGCAGCCCTGGACTAGCGGGAGTGGTCGGGGAGCTGTTTTTT

d_gene: NA
v_gene: TRBV30
abundance: many
j_gene: TRBJ1-1
CDR3aa: CAWSGQSEAFF
CDR3nt: TGTGCCTGGAGTGGACAGTCTGAAGCTTTCTTT

d_gene: NA
v_gene: TRBV19
abundance: few
j_gene: TRBJ1-5
CDR3aa: CASSMGPGNQPQHF
CDR3nt: TGTGCCAGTAGTATGGGACCCGGCAATCAGCCCCAGCATTTT

d_gene: TRBD1
v_gene: TRBV27
abundance: NA
j_gene: TRBJ1-4
CDR3aa: CATKDRGYEKLFF
CDR3nt: TGTGCCACCAAGGACAGGGGTTATGAAAAACTGTTTTTT

d_gene: NA
v_gene: TRBV6-1
abundance: few
j_gene: TRBJ1-5
CDR3aa: CASSRLRDTYQPQHF
CDR3nt: TGTGCCAGCAGTAGGCTCCGGGACACTTATCAGCCCCAGCATTTT

d_gene: TRBD2
v_gene: TRBV20-1
abundance: many
j_gene: TRBJ2-1
CDR3aa: CSARDLAGTGNEQFF
CDR3nt: TGCAGTGCTAGGGACCTAGCGGGAACGGGAAATGAGCAGTTCTTC

d_gene: TRBD2
v_gene: TRBV7-2
abundance: NA
j_gene: TRBJ2-2
CDR3aa: CASSFSSGRTGELFF
CDR3nt: TGTGCCAGCAGCTTCTCTAGCGGGAGAACCGGGGAGCTGTTTTTT

d_gene: NA
v_gene: TRBV30
abundance: many
j_gene: TRBJ2-5
CDR3aa: CAWSGSREETQYF
CDR3nt: TGTGCCTGGAGTGGTTCCAGGGAGGAGACCCAGTACTTC

d_gene: NA
v_gene: TRBV11-1
abundance: many
j_gene: TRBJ2-7
CDR3aa: CASSWTEDYEQYF
CDR3nt: TGTGCCAGCAGCTGGACGGAAGACTACGAGCAGTACTTC

d_gene: NA
v_gene: TRBV6-1
abundance: many
j_gene: TRBJ1-1
CDR3aa: CASTLGVGTEAFF
CDR3nt: TGTGCCAGCACCTTAGGGGTTGGCACTGAAGCTTTCTTT

d_gene: TRBD1
v_gene: TRBV11-1
abundance: NA
j_gene: TRBJ2-5
CDR3aa: CASSLRGTGEETQYF
CDR3nt: TGTGCCAGCAGCCTACGGGGGACAGGGGAGGAGACCCAGTACTTC

d_gene: TRBD1
v_gene: TRBV7-9
abundance: NA
j_gene: TRBJ1-5
CDR3aa: CASSLERGTGPGTQHF
CDR3nt: TGTGCCAGCAGCTTAGAACGGGGGACAGGCCCTGGGACCCAGCATTTT

d_gene: TRBD1
v_gene: TRBV28
abundance: many
j_gene: TRBJ1-6
CDR3aa: CASGTDNSPLHF
CDR3nt: TGTGCCTCCGGGACAGATAATTCACCCCTCCACTTT

d_gene: NA
v_gene: TRBV28
abundance: many
j_gene: TRBJ2-7
CDR3aa: CASSFPGQGKNEQYF
CDR3nt: TGTGCCAGCAGTTTCCCAGGGCAGGGGAAGAACGAGCAGTACTTC

d_gene: NA
v_gene: TRBV6-5
abundance: few
j_gene: TRBJ2-3
CDR3aa: CASSYSQPTDTQYF
CDR3nt: TGTGCCAGCAGTTACTCACAGCCCACAGATACGCAGTATTTT

d_gene: TRBD1
v_gene: TRBV12-3/TRBV12-4
abundance: few
j_gene: TRBJ1-2
CDR3aa: CASSPPDRAHYGYTF
CDR3nt: TGTGCCAGCAGTCCACCGGACAGGGCGCACTATGGCTACACCTTC

d_gene: NA
v_gene: TRBV6-1
abundance: few
j_gene: TRBJ2-7
CDR3aa: CASTPDSSYEQYF
CDR3nt: TGTGCCAGCACACCGGACAGCTCCTACGAGCAGTACTTC

d_gene: TRBD1
v_gene: TRBV5-8
abundance: few
j_gene: TRBJ2-6
CDR3aa: CASSLGAGTGGSGANVLTF
CDR3nt: TGTGCCAGCAGCTTGGGGGCCGGGACAGGGGGCTCTGGGGCCAACGTCCTGACTTTC

d_gene: NA
v_gene: TRBV30
abundance: few
j_gene: TRBJ1-1
CDR3aa: CAWSVGLEAFF
CDR3nt: TGTGCCTGGAGTGTGGGACTGGAAGCTTTCTTT

d_gene: NA
v_gene: TRBV7-9
abundance: many
j_gene: TRBJ2-7
CDR3aa: CASSFSPRLSYEQYF
CDR3nt: TGTGCCAGCAGCTTTAGTCCCAGGTTGTCCTACGAGCAGTACTTC

d_gene: NA
v_gene: TRBV5-1
abundance: few
j_gene: TRBJ2-5
CDR3aa: CASSLPGDETQYF
CDR3nt: TGCGCCAGCAGCTTGCCAGGTGACGAGACCCAGTACTTC

d_gene: NA
v_gene: TRBV4-1
abundance: few
j_gene: TRBJ1-4
CDR3aa: CASSQRTDSREKLFF
CDR3nt: TGCGCCAGCAGCCAACGGACGGACAGTCGAGAAAAACTGTTTTTT

d_gene: NA
v_gene: TRBV5-6
abundance: NA
j_gene: TRBJ2-1
CDR3aa: CASSFGEAGQFF
CDR3nt: TGTGCCAGCAGCTTTGGGGAAGCCGGGCAGTTCTTC

d_gene: TRBD2
v_gene: TRBV6-1
abundance: NA
j_gene: TRBJ2-7
CDR3aa: CASSEEIGLAVGEQYF
CDR3nt: TGTGCCAGCAGTGAAGAAATAGGACTAGCGGTGGGGGAGCAGTACTTC

d_gene: NA
v_gene: TRBV7-8
abundance: NA
j_gene: TRBJ2-3
CDR3aa: CASSRGRTDTQYF
CDR3nt: TGTGCCAGCAGCCGGGGCCGCACAGATACGCAGTATTTT

d_gene: NA
v_gene: TRBV7-2
abundance: many
j_gene: TRBJ2-1
CDR3aa: CASSLGWASSYNEQFF
CDR3nt: TGTGCCAGCAGCTTGGGTTGGGCTAGCTCCTACAATGAGCAGTTCTTC

d_gene: TRBD2
v_gene: TRBV6-2/TRBV6-3
abundance: few
j_gene: TRBJ2-1
CDR3aa: CASSEGLADTPMHSYNEQFF
CDR3nt: TGTGCCAGCAGTGAGGGACTAGCGGACACACCAATGCACTCCTACAATGAGCAGTTCTTC

d_gene: NA
v_gene: TRBV6-1
abundance: few
j_gene: TRBJ2-7
CDR3aa: CASSENEEIYEQYF
CDR3nt: TGTGCCAGCAGTGAAAATGAAGAAATCTACGAGCAGTACTTC

d_gene: NA
v_gene: TRBV7-6
abundance: NA
j_gene: TRBJ2-2
CDR3aa: CASSLGGSSGELFF
CDR3nt: TGTGCCAGCAGCTTAGGGGGAAGCTCCGGGGAGCTGTTTTTT

d_gene: NA
v_gene: TRBV28
abundance: many
j_gene: TRBJ2-7
CDR3aa: CASSFGGLLQYEQYF
CDR3nt: TGTGCCAGCAGTTTTGGGGGACTCCTTCAGTACGAGCAGTACTTC

d_gene: NA
v_gene: TRBV15
abundance: once
j_gene: TRBJ1-6
CDR3aa: CATSTPGASPLHF
CDR3nt: TGTGCCACCAGCACCCCAGGGGCTTCACCCCTCCACTTT

d_gene: NA
v_gene: TRBV6-1
abundance: NA
j_gene: TRBJ2-2
CDR3aa: CASSGQEGPGELFF
CDR3nt: TGTGCCAGCTCGGGCCAAGAGGGGCCCGGGGAGCTGTTTTTT

d_gene: NA
v_gene: TRBV6-2/TRBV6-3
abundance: NA
j_gene: TRBJ1-3
CDR3aa: CANGRSRSGNTIYF
CDR3nt: TGTGCCAACGGACGCTCTCGATCTGGAAACACCATATATTTT

d_gene: NA
v_gene: TRBV27
abundance: many
j_gene: TRBJ2-7
CDR3aa: CASSLFAGSLDEQYF
CDR3nt: TGTGCCAGCAGTTTATTTGCAGGGAGTCTAGACGAGCAGTACTTC

d_gene: NA
v_gene: TRBV20-1
abundance: many
j_gene: TRBJ2-3
CDR3aa: CSASRGKGSTDTQYF
CDR3nt: TGCAGTGCTAGTAGGGGGAAAGGGAGCACAGATACGCAGTATTTT

d_gene: TRBD1
v_gene: TRBV4-2
abundance: few
j_gene: TRBJ2-3
CDR3aa: CASSQDRQGAAGAQYF
CDR3nt: TGTGCCAGCAGCCAAGACCGACAGGGGGCCGCGGGGGCGCAGTATTTT

d_gene: NA
v_gene: TRBV11-2
abundance: many
j_gene: TRBJ2-5
CDR3aa: CASSLGVSELETQYF
CDR3nt: TGTGCCAGCAGCTTAGGGGTCAGCGAGTTGGAGACCCAGTACTTC

d_gene: TRBD1
v_gene: TRBV10-3
abundance: few
j_gene: TRBJ2-7
CDR3aa: CAIRSGTGVYEQYF
CDR3nt: TGTGCCATCAGATCCGGGACAGGGGTCTACGAGCAGTACTTC

d_gene: NA
v_gene: TRBV12-3/TRBV12-4
abundance: many
j_gene: TRBJ2-3
CDR3aa: CASSLGGQEDTQYF
CDR3nt: TGTGCCAGCAGTTTGGGGGGGCAGGAAGATACGCAGTATTTT

d_gene: TRBD2
v_gene: TRBV13
abundance: few
j_gene: TRBJ2-3
CDR3aa: CASSLSTSGGASSTDTQYF
CDR3nt: TGTGCCAGCAGCTTATCGACTAGCGGGGGTGCTTCTAGCACAGATACGCAGTATTTT

d_gene: TRBD1
v_gene: TRBV20-1
abundance: few
j_gene: TRBJ2-7
CDR3aa: CSARDRQGVSYEQYF
CDR3nt: TGCAGTGCTAGAGATCGCCAGGGGGTTTCCTACGAGCAGTACTTC

d_gene: NA
v_gene: TRBV20-1
abundance: NA
j_gene: TRBJ2-5
CDR3aa: CSALPPASQGTQYF
CDR3nt: TGCAGCGCCCTCCCTCCCGCTAGTCAAGGGACCCAGTACTTC

d_gene: NA
v_gene: TRBV5-1
abundance: many
j_gene: TRBJ2-1
CDR3aa: CASSLERTSDEQFF
CDR3nt: TGCGCCAGCAGCTTGGAGCGGACTTCGGATGAGCAGTTCTTC

d_gene: NA
v_gene: TRBV6-2/TRBV6-3
abundance: many
j_gene: TRBJ1-1
CDR3aa: CASRPPGGDTEAFF
CDR3nt: TGTGCCAGCAGGCCCCCGGGGGGCGACACTGAAGCTTTCTTT